Presented here are 13 T cell receptor beta chains from one specimen sequenced in a study of breast tumors, draining lymph nodes, adjacent tissues. TCRdb fed the multiplex PCR reads into MiXCR, producing one record per CDR3 protein. This table has around 130,000 distinct CDR3 sequences, 30% to 35% appearing once. Axillary draining lymph nodes of breast cancer patients supplied the node samples. The sample was axillary lymph node tissue. All receptors derive from a female donor with breast cancer. Some clones in this sample may be carry-over from other donors' samples.

J is TRBJ1-2 and V is TRBV28; TRBD1 agrees at 8 bases. Germline V gene lookup returns CDR1 MDHEN and CDR2 SYDVKM. V dropped 5 bases and J dropped 6; count of bases not matched to a gene: 11. This CDR3 has 15 amino acids. The CDR3 reads CASSPQGAIFHGYTF. CDR3 in DNA: TGTGCCAGCAGTCCCCAGGGGGCAATCTTCCATGGCTACACCTTC.

This clonotype was detected many times. J is TRBJ1-3 and V is TRBV9; no firm D call. Per germline, CDR1 SGDLS and CDR2 YYNGEE. CDR3 length: 15 residues. The V and J ends lost 5 bases and 0 bases respectively, with 12 bases between them. CDR3 protein: CASSGGGSSGNTIYF. Written as DNA, the CDR3 is TGTGCCAGCAGTGGCGGTGGCAGCTCTGGAAACACCATATATTTT.

The rearrangement uses TRBV5-1 and TRBJ2-5; D is possibly TRBD2 (5 bases). The ends were cut back, 4 bases at V and 5 bases at J, with 18 bases in the middle. Germline assignment: CDR1 SGHRS and CDR2 YFSETQ. The CDR3 has 15 amino acids. Here the CDR3 reads CASSLLLGGHETQYF. The CDR3 DNA is TGCGCCAGCAGCCTGTTACTAGGTGGCCACGAGACCCAGTACTTC.

This clonotype was seen ten or more times. The V gene is TRBV20-1, the J gene TRBJ2-7; tentatively, D is TRBD2 (5 bases). Germline values: CDR1 DFQATT, CDR2 SNEGSKA (reference sequence). V was cut by 2 bases and J by 6 bases, with 17 bases left in between. The CDR3 contains 14 residues. The CDR3 here is CSARLPGRSAEQYF. The CDR3 nucleotides are TGCAGTGCTAGACTACCGGGAAGGTCCGCCGAGCAGTACTTC.

This clonotype was seen at least ten times. The CDR3 spells CASSIQGVNTDTQYF. CDR3 sequence (DNA): TGTGCCAGTAGTATTCAGGGGGTGAACACAGATACGCAGTATTTT. This rearrangement joins TRBV19 to TRBJ2-3, with 7 nucleotides matching TRBD1. CDR1 LNHDA and CDR2 SQIVND come from the germline V gene (reference sequence). With 3 bases clipped from V and 2 bases from J, the junction kept 5 bases outside the gene matches. CDR3 size: 15 residues.

The sample holds many counts of this clonotype. A much larger clone lies a single base off, so this may be a read error. The V gene is TRBV20-1, the J gene TRBJ1-6; 9 bases match TRBD1. The CDR3 covers 15 residues. Germline lookup yields CDR1 DFQATT and CDR2 SNEGSKA (reference sequence). V gave up 0 bases and J gave up 9 bases; unmatched junction bases: 6. CDR3 DNA sequence: TGCAGTGCTAGAGAAGGGACAGGGTTAGCTTCACCCCTCCACTTT. As protein: CSAREGTGLASPLHF.

The chain employs TRBV24-1 and TRBJ2-3, with no clear D. V lost 4 bases to trimming and J lost 6 bases, with 19 bases between them. The germline gives CDR1 KGHDR, CDR2 SFDVKD. The CDR3 sequence is 16 residues long. The CDR3 nucleotides read TGTGCCACCAGTGACTCTAAAAAGGAAGTTTCGGATACGCAGTATTTT. It yields the protein CATSDSKKEVSDTQYF.

The gene calls are TRBV7-9 and TRBJ1-1, with D possibly matching TRBD1 (5 bases). From germline, CDR1 is SEHNR and CDR2 FQNEAQ (reference sequence). This CDR3 is built from 14 residues. The germline V and J ends were trimmed by 1 base and 2 bases, with 8 bases remaining between them. The DNA of the CDR3 is TGTGCCAGCAGCTTAGAGGGACTTAACACTGAAGCTTTCTTT. This codes for CASSLEGLNTEAFF.

This clonotype appeared many times. CDR3 in DNA: TGCGCCAGCAGCCAAGAGTGGCCGGGGGGCACCGGGGAGCTGTTTTTT. This translates into CASSQEWPGGTGELFF. The gene calls are TRBV4-3 and TRBJ2-2, with 7 positions matching TRBD2. The CDR3 runs 16 residues. The ends lost 0 bases at V and 4 bases at J; junction bases unmatched: 5. The germline V gene encodes CDR1 LGHNA and CDR2 YSLEER.

V and J are TRBV5-6 and TRBJ2-3; 7 bases are shared with TRBD1. V lost 4 bases to trimming and J lost 5 bases; unmatched junction nucleotides: 10. The CDR3 is made up of 15 amino acids. CDR1 and CDR2 (germline): SGHDT, YYEEEE. CDR3 coding DNA: TGTGCCAGCAGCCTTCCGGGACAGCCCATAGATACGCAGTATTTT. Translation gives CASSLPGQPIDTQYF.

The V gene is TRBV6-5, the J gene TRBJ1-1; possible D gene TRBD1, 6 bases. From germline, CDR1 is MNHEY and CDR2 SVGAGI. V was pared by 6 bases and J by 7 bases, with 15 bases between. This CDR3 has 13 residues. Here the CDR3 reads CASRPGHRDEAFF. DNA of the CDR3: TGTGCCAGCAGGCCGGGACACCGGGATGAAGCTTTCTTT.

This clonotype has at least ten counts. The chain recombines TRBV10-3 with TRBJ2-2; 7 bases agree with TRBD1. Germline V gene lookup returns CDR1 ENHRY and CDR2 SYGVKD. The CDR3 is made up of 14 amino acids. Trimming cost V 3 bases and J 5 bases; bases outside gene matches: 3. The CDR3 bases are TGTGCCATCAGTGAACTACAGGGGACCGGGGAGCTGTTTTTT. Translation: CAISELQGTGELFF.

This rearrangement joins TRBV7-9 to TRBJ2-7; 13 bases agree with TRBD2. From germline, CDR1 is SEHNR and CDR2 FQNEAQ (reference sequence). With V trimmed by 5 bases and J by 5 bases, 3 bases remained unmatched. The CDR3 totals 14 residues. DNA of the CDR3: TGTGCCAGCAGCCCCGGGACTAGCGGGGACGAGCAGTACTTC. Translation: CASSPGTSGDEQYF.